The 9 T cell receptor beta chains given below trace back to one sample, sequenced in a study of CD8+ T cells in alopecia areata. The treatment denotes: oral pan-JAK inhibitor, 5-10 mg twice daily. Sequencing templates came from extracted RNA that was reverse transcribed into cDNA. Produced via immunoSEQ multiplex PCR; TCRdb's table is partial and in-frame only. The sample shows under 150,000 clones, roughly 50% of them seen only once. The specimen comprised CD4+ T cells sorted from blood, sampled at week 24, from a patient treated with tofacitinib. The receptors were sampled from a human donor with alopecia areata.

J is TRBJ2-1 and V is TRBV27; 7 nucleotides match TRBD1. CDR1 and CDR2 from the germline V gene are MNHEY and SMNVEV (reference sequence). The CDR3 consists of 15 residues. J lost 2 bases, V lost 5 bases, and 6 bases had no gene match. CDR3 region: CASSLSGGPYNEQFF. The CDR3 coding sequence is TGTGCCAGCAGTCTCTCAGGGGGACCCTACAATGAGCAGTTCTTC.

The chain has TRBV29-1 and TRBJ2-2; 8 nucleotides align to TRBD1. The CDR3 has 15 amino acids. Germline V gene lookup returns CDR1 SQVTM and CDR2 ANQGSEA. V lost 4 bases to trimming and J lost 0 bases; unmatched junction nucleotides: 4. The CDR3 sequence: CSVVKDRANTGELFF. CDR3 in DNA: TGCAGCGTTGTTAAGGACAGGGCGAACACCGGGGAGCTGTTTTTT.

The chain links TRBV30 to TRBJ2-5; D perhaps matches TRBD2 (5 bases). The germline CDR1 and CDR2 sequences are GTSNPN and SVGIG (reference sequence). Trimming stripped 1 base from V and 9 bases from J, with 9 bases between. There are 11 residues in the CDR3. The CDR3 sequence: CAWSGGLPQYF. CDR3 DNA: TGTGCCTGGAGTGGAGGACTGCCCCAGTACTTC.

This clone came up a few times. V usage is TRBV9 and J usage is TRBJ1-2, with 10 bases matching TRBD1. CDR3 length: 13 amino acids. Germline loops: CDR1 SGDLS, CDR2 YYNGEE. V lost 5 bases to trimming and J lost 7 bases; unmatched junction nucleotides: 5. In nucleotides, the CDR3 is TGTGCCAGCAGTAGGACAGGGGGTATTGGCTACACCTTC. It yields the protein CASSRTGGIGYTF. Based on the CDR3 plus reference TRBV9 and TRBJ1-2, the full variable domain is DSGVTQTPKHLITATGQRVTLRCSPRSGDLSVYWYQQSLDQGLQFLIQYYNGEERAKGNILERFSAQQFPDLHSELNLSSLELGDSALYFCASSRTGGIGYTFGSGTRLTVV.

Only a few counts were recorded for this clone. V usage is TRBV29-1 and J usage is TRBJ2-7; no reliable D call. The CDR3 sequence is 11 residues long. The V end was cut by 6 bases, the J end by 4 bases, with 10 bases between. CDR1 and CDR2 from the germline V gene are SQVTM and ANQGSEA. CDR3 in amino acids: CSVQPPYEQYF. The CDR3 DNA follows: TGCAGCGTCCAGCCCCCTTACGAGCAGTACTTC.

The V and J genes are TRBV5-6 and TRBJ2-6; 8 bases are a match to TRBD1. V lost 6 bases, J lost 4 bases, and 12 bases stayed unmatched. The CDR3 sequence is 17 residues long. CDR1 is SGHDT, CDR2 YYEEEE, per germline. This CDR3 reads CASTLTPGGEGANVLTF. The CDR3 DNA reads as TGTGCCAGCACCCTAACCCCAGGGGGCGAAGGGGCCAACGTCCTGACTTTC.

The chain couples TRBV30 to TRBJ1-2; no clear D. Trimming removed 0 bases from V and 4 bases from J, with 12 bases in between. Per the germline V gene, CDR1 is GTSNPN and CDR2 is SVGIG (reference sequence). This CDR3 is built from 14 residues. DNA for the CDR3: TGTGCCTGGAGTGTACGATTGAGTGGCTATGGCTACACCTTC. Translated, it gives CAWSVRLSGYGYTF.

This clone occurred a few times. The rearrangement links TRBV29-1 to TRBJ1-2; the D gene is possibly TRBD1 (6 bases). V was cut by 6 bases and J by 5 bases, with 16 bases left in between. The CDR3 loop spans 13 amino acids. Per germline, CDR1 SQVTM and CDR2 ANQGSEA. For the CDR3, the DNA is TGCAGCGTCTGGCAGGGGATACTGTATGGCTACACCTTC. It translates to CSVWQGILYGYTF.

The chain links TRBV11-2 to TRBJ2-4; D not certain. Germline loops: CDR1 SGHAT, CDR2 FQNNGV. This CDR3 spans 15 amino acids. V dropped 5 bases and J dropped 0 bases, with 11 bases sitting between them. Here the CDR3 DNA reads TGTGCCAGCAGCCACCCTCTTTTAGCCAAAAACATTCAGTACTTC. This sequence encodes CASSHPLLAKNIQYF.